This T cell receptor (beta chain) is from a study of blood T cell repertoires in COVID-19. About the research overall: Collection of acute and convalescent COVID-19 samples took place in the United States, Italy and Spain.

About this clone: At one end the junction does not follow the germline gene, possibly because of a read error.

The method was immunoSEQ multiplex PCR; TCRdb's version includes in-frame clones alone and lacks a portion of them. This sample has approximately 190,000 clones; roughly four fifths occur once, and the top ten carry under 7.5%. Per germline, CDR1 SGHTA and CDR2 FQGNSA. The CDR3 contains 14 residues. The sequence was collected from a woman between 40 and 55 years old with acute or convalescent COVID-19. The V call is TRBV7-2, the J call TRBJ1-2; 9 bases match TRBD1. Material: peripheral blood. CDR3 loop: CASSSGQGLGKIVF. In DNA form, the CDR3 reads TGTGCCAGCAGCTCTGGACAGGGGCTCGGAAAAATAGTCTTC.